The subject of this entry is one TCR beta chain. These data come from a study of shared clonotypes between healthy human individuals. Each unsorted PBMC replicate got 300 ng genomic DNA, tens of thousands of genomes. Produced via immunoSEQ multiplex PCR; TCRdb's table is partial and in-frame only. The sample has around 450,000 clones, roughly 83% seen once; the top ten hold about 12%. The origin of this receptor is a woman aged 40 to 55 in good health. Some clones in this sample may be carry-over from other donors' samples. Material: PBMCs.

CDR3 bases: TGTGCCAGCAGCTTAAATCCGAGATCCGGGGAGCTGTTTTTT. Translated: CASSLNPRSGELFF. This chain joins TRBV7-3 and TRBJ2-2; D is uncertain. The germline V gene has CDR1 SGHTA and CDR2 FQGTGA. Deletions cut 1 base from V and 6 bases from J, with 9 bases between. The CDR3 covers 14 residues.